This T cell receptor beta chain was identified during a study of molecular identifiers for immune sequencing clone quantification. Points from the study as a whole: Identical TCR molecules sharing a barcode could underestimate highly expanded clone sizes.

Comment on this clonotype: Its antigen is as yet unknown.

Bulk TCR library preparation followed previously described methods with listed TCR primers. In TCRdb, the PCR reads were re-called with MiXCR into one record per CDR3 protein. The table lists under 600,000 distinct CDR3 sequences, around 23% of them singletons. The CDR3 covers 13 residues. CDR1 and CDR2 (germline): ENHRY, SYGVKD. V was cut by 2 bases and J by 4 bases, with 6 bases left in between. V gene TRBV10-3 combines with J gene TRBJ1-5; no clear D gene. The sequenced sample was naive CD8+ T cells from blood, with Jurkat cell RNA spiked in. Noted subset: FACS-sorted CD8+CD4-CCR7+CD45RA+ naive T cells. This receptor was identified in a human donor in good health. Some libraries in this study had Jurkat cell RNA spiked in. The CDR3 is CAISEGQNQPQHF. The CDR3 DNA follows: TGTGCCATCAGTGAGGGGCAGAATCAGCCCCAGCATTTT.